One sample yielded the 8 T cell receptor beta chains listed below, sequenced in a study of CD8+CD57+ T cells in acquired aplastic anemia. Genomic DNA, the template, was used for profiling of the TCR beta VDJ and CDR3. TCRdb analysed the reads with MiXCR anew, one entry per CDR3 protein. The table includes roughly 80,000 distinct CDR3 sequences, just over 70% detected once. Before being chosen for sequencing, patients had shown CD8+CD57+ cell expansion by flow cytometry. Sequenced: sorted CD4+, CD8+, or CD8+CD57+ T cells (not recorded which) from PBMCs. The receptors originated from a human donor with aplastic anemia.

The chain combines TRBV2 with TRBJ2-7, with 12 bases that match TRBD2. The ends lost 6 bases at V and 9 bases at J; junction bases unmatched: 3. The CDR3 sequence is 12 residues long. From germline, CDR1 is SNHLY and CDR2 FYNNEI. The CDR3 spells CASRTSGGLQYF. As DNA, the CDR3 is TGTGCCAGCAGGACTAGCGGGGGCTTGCAGTACTTC.

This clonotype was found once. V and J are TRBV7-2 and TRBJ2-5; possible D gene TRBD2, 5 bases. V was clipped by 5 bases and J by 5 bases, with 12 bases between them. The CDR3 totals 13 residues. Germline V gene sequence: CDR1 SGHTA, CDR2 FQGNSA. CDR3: CASSPARRETQYF. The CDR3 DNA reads TGTGCCAGCAGCCCAGCCAGGAGGGAGACCCAGTACTTC.

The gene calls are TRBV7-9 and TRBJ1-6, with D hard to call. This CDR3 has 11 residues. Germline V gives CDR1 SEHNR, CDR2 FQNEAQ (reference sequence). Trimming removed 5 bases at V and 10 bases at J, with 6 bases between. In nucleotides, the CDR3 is TGTGCCAGCAGCCGACGGTCACCCCTCCACTTT. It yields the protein CASSRRSPLHF.

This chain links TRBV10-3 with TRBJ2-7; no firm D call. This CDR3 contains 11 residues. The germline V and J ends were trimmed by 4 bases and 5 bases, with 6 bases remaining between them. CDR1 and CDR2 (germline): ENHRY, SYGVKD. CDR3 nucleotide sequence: TGTGCCATCAGTGTCGAACACGAGCAGTACTTC. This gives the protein CAISVEHEQYF.

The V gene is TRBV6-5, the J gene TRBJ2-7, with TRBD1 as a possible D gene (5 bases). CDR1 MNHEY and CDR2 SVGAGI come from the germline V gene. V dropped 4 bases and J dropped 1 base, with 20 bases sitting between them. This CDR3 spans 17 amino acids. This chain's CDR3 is CASSFTQGKTSSYEQYF. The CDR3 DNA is TGTGCCAGCAGTTTTACCCAGGGTAAGACGAGTTCCTACGAGCAGTACTTC.

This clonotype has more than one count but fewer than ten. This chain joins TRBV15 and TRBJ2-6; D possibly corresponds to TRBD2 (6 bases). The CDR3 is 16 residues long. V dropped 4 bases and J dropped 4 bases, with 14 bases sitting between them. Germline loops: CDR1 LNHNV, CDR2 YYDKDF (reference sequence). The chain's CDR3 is CATSMNRGVGANVLTF. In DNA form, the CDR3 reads TGTGCCACCAGCATGAATCGCGGGGTGGGGGCCAACGTCCTGACTTTC.

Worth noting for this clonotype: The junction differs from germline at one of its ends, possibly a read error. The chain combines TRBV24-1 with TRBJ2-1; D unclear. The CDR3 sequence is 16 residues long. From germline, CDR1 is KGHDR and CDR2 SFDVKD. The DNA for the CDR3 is TGTGCAACCAGTGCCCCCCTCGGGCAGAGAAACAATGAGCAGTTCTTC. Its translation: CATSAPLGQRNNEQFF.

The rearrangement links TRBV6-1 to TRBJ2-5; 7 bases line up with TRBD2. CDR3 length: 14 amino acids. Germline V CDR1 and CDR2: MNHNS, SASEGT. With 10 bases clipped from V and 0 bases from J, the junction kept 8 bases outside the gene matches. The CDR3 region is CAISGAGYQETQYF. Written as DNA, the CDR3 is TGTGCCATCAGCGGGGCAGGATACCAAGAGACCCAGTACTTC.